Listed here are 6 T cell receptor beta chains from one sample, sequenced in a study of T cells after yellow fever vaccination. TCRdb re-called the 5' RACE reads through MiXCR, storing one row per CDR3 protein. Counted here are just under 600,000 distinct CDR3 sequences, roughly 13% occurring once; the ten biggest clones make up roughly 13%. Here the sequenced sample was PBMCs, taken on the day of the yellow fever booster vaccination. The receptors shown here come from a man aged 25-45 years who received the YFV17D yellow fever vaccine.

J is TRBJ2-1 and V is TRBV29-1; D uncertain. The CDR3 extends over 12 amino acids. Looked up from germline, CDR1 is SQVTM and CDR2 is ANQGSEA. Trimming stripped 1 base from V and 7 bases from J, with 8 bases between. The CDR3 region has the DNA TGCAGCGTTGAAGCCTTACCGAATGAGCAGTTCTTC. Residues: CSVEALPNEQFF.

The CDR3 here is CASSLGGGIVGYEQFF. The CDR3 bases are TGTGCCAGCAGTTTAGGGGGGGGAATAGTAGGGTATGAGCAGTTCTTC. This sequence joins TRBV12-3 or TRBV12-4 and TRBJ2-1; 7 positions agree with TRBD2. The CDR3 consists of 16 residues. Trimming took 1 base from V and 8 from J; bases not matched to a gene: 11.

Comments on this clonotype: The junction shows a germline mismatch at one end, possibly a read error. This chain joins TRBV20-1 and TRBJ2-3; 11 bases are shared with TRBD2. In germline, CDR1 is DFQATT, CDR2 SNEGSKA (reference sequence). CDR3 size: 16 residues. The CDR3 DNA is TGCTGTGCTATTTCCGGACTAGCGGGCAGCACAGATACGCAGTATTTT. This translates into CCAISGLAGSTDTQYF.

In its sample, this clonotype was seen a few times. V and J are TRBV18 and TRBJ2-7; D gene unclear. V was cut by 0 bases and J by 3 bases, with 9 bases left in between. The CDR3 is 14 residues long. CDR1 and CDR2 (germline): KGHSH, LQKENI. The CDR3 protein is CASSPPGSIYEQYF. CDR3 nucleotide sequence: TGTGCCAGCTCACCACCCGGATCTATCTACGAGCAGTACTTC.

This clonotype was recorded at least ten times. V is TRBV27 and J is TRBJ1-1, with 8 nucleotides matching TRBD1. Germline CDR1 is MNHEY and CDR2 is SMNVEV (reference sequence). With 5 bases clipped from V and 4 bases from J, the junction kept 12 bases outside the gene matches. CDR3 length: 16 amino acids. For the CDR3, the DNA is TGTGCCAGCAGTCCCTGGAGAGGGGACAGGACCACTGAAGCTTTCTTT. Protein product: CASSPWRGDRTTEAFF.

The V call is TRBV6-4, the J call TRBJ2-7, with 7 bases lining up with TRBD1. Germline CDR1 is MRHNA and CDR2 is SNTAGT. Trimming took 3 bases from V and 2 from J; bases not matched to a gene: 13. This CDR3 has 17 amino acids. CDR3 DNA sequence: TGTGCCAGCAGTGATAGGGACAGTCTAGAGTATACCTACGAGCAGTACTTC. Its protein is CASSDRDSLEYTYEQYF.